Below are 6 T cell receptor beta chains sequenced from a single sample in a study of T-cell memory formation after mild COVID-19. Via MiXCR, TCRdb re-called the 5' RACE reads, giving one row per CDR3 protein. The table has 580,000 or so distinct CDR3 sequences, roughly 17% seen once. Sequencing was done on a sample of PBMCs or a T cell subset sorted from them (not recorded which). Source of these receptors: an adult woman who had mild COVID-19 (a few samples of this study predate the infection). Cell type and time point are not known.

Worth noting for this clonotype: This may arise from a read error, as a much more abundant clone is one base away. The chain employs TRBV7-8 and TRBJ1-3, with D perhaps matching TRBD1 (6 bases). Germline V gene lookup returns CDR1 SGHVS and CDR2 FQNEAQ. V lost 2 bases and J 0 bases, leaving 11 bases between the germline ends. The CDR3 spans 16 residues. Here the CDR3 reads CASSLRDTVSGNTIYF. In DNA form, the CDR3 reads TGTGCCAGCAGCTTACGGGACACGGTCTCTGGAAACACCATATATTTT. The full variable domain, with the rest looked up from reference TRBV7-8 and TRBJ1-3, is GAGVSQSPRYKVAKRGQDVALRCDPISGHVSLFWYQQALGQGPEFLTYFQNEAQLDKSGLPSDRFFAERPEGSVSTLKIQRTQQEDSAVYLCASSLRDTVSGNTIYFGEGSWLTVV.

This clonotype was counted only a few times. The V and J genes are TRBV7-6 and TRBJ2-5; D could derive from TRBD1 or TRBD2 (5 bases each). The CDR3 runs 15 residues. V shed 3 bases and J shed 2 bases, with 13 bases lying between them. The germline CDR1 and CDR2 sequences are SGHVS and FNYEAQ. CDR3 DNA sequence: TGTGCCAGCAGCTTCGGGACGGGCTTACAAGAGACCCAGTACTTC. Translation gives CASSFGTGLQETQYF.

This clonotype was counted only a few times. The chain's CDR3 is CASSQDPIARGYGAGGSYEQYF. CDR3 DNA sequence: TGCGCCAGCAGCCAAGATCCTATTGCCCGGGGTTACGGAGCGGGAGGATCCTACGAGCAGTACTTC. The chain has TRBV4-3 and TRBJ2-7; 9 bases match TRBD2. This CDR3 is 22 amino acids long. The J segment lost 1 base and the V segment lost 0 bases, leaving 22 bases of the junction unmatched. Germline V CDR1 and CDR2: LGHNA, YSLEER.

This clonotype was seen only a few times. This sequence joins TRBV5-1 and TRBJ2-3; 7 bases line up with TRBD2. CDR1 is SGHRS, CDR2 YFSETQ, per germline. V dropped 4 bases and J dropped 5; count of bases not matched to a gene: 13. This CDR3 contains 16 residues. The CDR3 bases are TGCGCCAGCAGCCCCGGGAGGCGCCAGGGAATAGATACGCAGTATTTT. This sequence encodes CASSPGRRQGIDTQYF. Full variable domain (rest looked up from reference TRBV5-1 and TRBJ2-3): KAGVTQTPRYLIKTRGQQVTLSCSPISGHRSVSWYQQTPGQGLQFLFEYFSETQRNKGNFPGRFSGRQFSNSRSEMNVSTLELGDSALYLCASSPGRRQGIDTQYFGPGTRLTVL.

This chain links TRBV4-3 with TRBJ2-2; D gene uncertain. Trimming removed 5 bases at V and 1 base at J, with 8 bases between. The length of the CDR3 is 14 residues. Germline CDR1 is LGHNA and CDR2 is YSLEER. The CDR3 protein is CASSSDENTGELFF. In nucleotides, the CDR3 is TGCGCCAGCAGCTCGGACGAGAACACCGGGGAGCTGTTTTTT.

This clonotype was observed a handful of times. The rearrangement links TRBV24-1 to TRBJ2-7, with 7 positions matching TRBD1. V lost 3 bases and J lost 3; bases outside the gene matches: 4. Germline CDR1 is KGHDR and CDR2 is SFDVKD. The CDR3 loop spans 14 amino acids. CDR3 protein: CATSDQQGNYEQYF. The CDR3 DNA follows: TGTGCCACCAGTGATCAACAGGGGAACTACGAGCAGTACTTC.